This T cell receptor (beta chain) originates from a study of post-analysis software for immune sequencing data. Study-level findings and limits: Controls showed lower frequencies than patients for roughly five TRBV segments, and TRBV5-6, TRBV5-1 and TRBV20-1 were among these.

CDR3 size: 14 residues. V was trimmed by 5 bases and J by 2 bases, leaving 13 bases between them. Germline CDR1 reads DFQATT; CDR2 reads SNEGSKA (reference sequence). TCR beta cDNA libraries had unique molecular identifiers. TCRdb re-called the PCR reads through MiXCR, storing one row per CDR3 protein. The table shows about 500,000 distinct CDR3 sequences, with roughly 45% occurring only once. This clonotype was observed a few times. As yet, its antigen is unknown. The chain recombines TRBV20-1 with TRBJ2-1; unclear D gene. The receptor comes from a girl aged 5-17 years with multiple sclerosis. The sequenced sample consisted of blood. The CDR3 is CSAPSRVAYNEQFF. CDR3 bases: TGCAGTGCTCCCTCCCGGGTAGCCTACAATGAGCAGTTCTTC.